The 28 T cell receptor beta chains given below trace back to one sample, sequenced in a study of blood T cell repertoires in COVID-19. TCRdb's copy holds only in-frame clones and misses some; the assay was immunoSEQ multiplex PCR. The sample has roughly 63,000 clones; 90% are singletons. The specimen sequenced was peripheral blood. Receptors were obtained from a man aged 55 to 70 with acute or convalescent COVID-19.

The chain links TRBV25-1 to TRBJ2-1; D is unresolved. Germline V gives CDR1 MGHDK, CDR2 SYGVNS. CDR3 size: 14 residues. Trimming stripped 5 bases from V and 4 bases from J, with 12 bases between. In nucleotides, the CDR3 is TGTGCCAGCAGTCCGATGACTGTATACAATGAGCAGTTCTTC. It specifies CASSPMTVYNEQFF.

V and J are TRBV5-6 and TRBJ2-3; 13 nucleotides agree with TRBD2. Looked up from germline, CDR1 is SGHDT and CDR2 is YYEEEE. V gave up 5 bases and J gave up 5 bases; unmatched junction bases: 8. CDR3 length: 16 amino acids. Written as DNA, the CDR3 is TGTGCCAGCAGTGGAGGGACTAGCGGGACAATAGATACGCAGTATTTT. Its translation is CASSGGTSGTIDTQYF.

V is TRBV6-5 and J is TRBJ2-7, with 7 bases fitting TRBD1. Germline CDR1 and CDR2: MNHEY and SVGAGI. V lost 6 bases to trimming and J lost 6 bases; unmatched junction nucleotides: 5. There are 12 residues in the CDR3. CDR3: CASRTGHGEQYF. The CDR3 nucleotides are TGTGCCAGCAGGACAGGGCACGGCGAGCAGTACTTC.

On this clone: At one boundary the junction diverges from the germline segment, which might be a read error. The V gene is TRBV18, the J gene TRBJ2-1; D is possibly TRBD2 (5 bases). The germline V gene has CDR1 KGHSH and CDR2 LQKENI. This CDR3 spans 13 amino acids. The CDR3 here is CASSPGERAMGIF. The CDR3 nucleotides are TGTGCCAGCTCACCGGGAGAACGGGCGATGGGGATCTTC.

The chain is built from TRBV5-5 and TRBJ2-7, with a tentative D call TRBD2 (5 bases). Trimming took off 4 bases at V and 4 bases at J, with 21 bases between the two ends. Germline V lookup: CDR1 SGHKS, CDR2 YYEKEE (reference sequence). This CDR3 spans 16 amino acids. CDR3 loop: CASSPQRAEGRYEQYF. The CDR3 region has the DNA TGTGCCAGCAGCCCCCAAAGGGCCGAGGGAAGGTACGAGCAGTACTTC.

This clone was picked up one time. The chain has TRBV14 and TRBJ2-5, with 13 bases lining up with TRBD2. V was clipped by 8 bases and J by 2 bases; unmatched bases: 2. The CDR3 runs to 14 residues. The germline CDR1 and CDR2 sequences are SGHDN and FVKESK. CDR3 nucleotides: TGTGCCAGCGCGGGACTAGCGGGGCAAGAGACCCAGTACTTC. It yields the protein CASAGLAGQETQYF.

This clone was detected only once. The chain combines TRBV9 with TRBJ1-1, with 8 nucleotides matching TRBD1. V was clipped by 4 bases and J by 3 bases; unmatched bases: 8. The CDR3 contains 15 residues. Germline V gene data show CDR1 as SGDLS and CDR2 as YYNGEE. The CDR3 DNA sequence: TGTGCCAGCAGCACCTTGGACAGGGTAGACACTGAAGCTTTCTTT. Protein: CASSTLDRVDTEAFF.

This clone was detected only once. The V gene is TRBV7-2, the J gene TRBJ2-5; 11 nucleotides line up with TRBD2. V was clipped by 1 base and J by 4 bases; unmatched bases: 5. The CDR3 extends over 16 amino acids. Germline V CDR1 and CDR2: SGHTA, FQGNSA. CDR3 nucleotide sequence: TGTGCCAGCAGCTTAGATAGCGGGAGGGGTGGAGAGACCCAGTACTTC. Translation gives CASSLDSGRGGETQYF.

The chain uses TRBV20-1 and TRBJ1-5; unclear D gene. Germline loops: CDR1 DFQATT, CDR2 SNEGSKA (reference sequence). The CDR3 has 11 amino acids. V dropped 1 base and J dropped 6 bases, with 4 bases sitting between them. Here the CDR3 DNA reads TGCAGTGCTAGAGCAGGTCAGCCCCAGCATTTT. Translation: CSARAGQPQHF.

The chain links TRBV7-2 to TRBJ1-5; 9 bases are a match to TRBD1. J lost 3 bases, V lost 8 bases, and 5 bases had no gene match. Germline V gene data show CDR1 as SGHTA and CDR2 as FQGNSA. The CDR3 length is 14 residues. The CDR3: CASGGTGNNQPQHF. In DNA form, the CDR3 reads TGTGCCAGCGGGGGGACAGGGAACAATCAGCCCCAGCATTTT. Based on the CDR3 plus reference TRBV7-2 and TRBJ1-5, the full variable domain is GAGVSQSPSNKVTEKGKDVELRCDPISGHTALYWYRQSLGQGLEFLIYFQGNSAPDKSGLPSDRFSAERTGGSVSTLTIQRTQQEDSAVYLCASGGTGNNQPQHFGDGTRLSIL.

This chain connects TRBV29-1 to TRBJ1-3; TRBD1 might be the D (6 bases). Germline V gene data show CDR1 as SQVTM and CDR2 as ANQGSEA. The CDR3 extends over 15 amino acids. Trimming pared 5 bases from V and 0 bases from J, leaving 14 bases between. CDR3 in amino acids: CSVPMGGLSGNTIYF. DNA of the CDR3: TGCAGCGTTCCCATGGGGGGGCTCTCTGGAAACACCATATATTTT.

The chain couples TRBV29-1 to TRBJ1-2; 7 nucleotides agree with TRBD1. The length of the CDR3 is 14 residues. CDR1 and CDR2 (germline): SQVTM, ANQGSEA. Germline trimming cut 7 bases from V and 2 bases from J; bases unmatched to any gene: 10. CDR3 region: CSDTDRSGNYGYTF. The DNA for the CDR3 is TGCAGCGATACGGACAGGTCCGGAAACTATGGCTACACCTTC.

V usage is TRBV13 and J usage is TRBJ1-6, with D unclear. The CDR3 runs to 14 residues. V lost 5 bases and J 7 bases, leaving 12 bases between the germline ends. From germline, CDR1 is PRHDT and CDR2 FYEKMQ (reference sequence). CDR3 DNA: TGTGCCAGCAGCCTTGGTAGACTAAATTCACCCCTCCACTTT. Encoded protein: CASSLGRLNSPLHF.

The chain's CDR3 is CASSPTGASANYGYTF. The CDR3 DNA reads TGTGCCAGCAGCCCTACAGGGGCTTCAGCTAACTATGGCTACACCTTC. The V gene is TRBV7-6, the J gene TRBJ1-2; 7 positions match TRBD1. Per germline, CDR1 SGHVS and CDR2 FNYEAQ. This CDR3 is built from 16 residues. V was pared by 5 bases and J by 0 bases, with 9 bases of the junction left unmatched.

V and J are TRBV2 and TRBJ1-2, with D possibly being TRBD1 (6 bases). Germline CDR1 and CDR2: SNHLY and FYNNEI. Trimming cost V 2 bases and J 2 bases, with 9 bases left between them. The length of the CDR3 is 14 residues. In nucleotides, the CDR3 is TGTGCCAGCAGTGAACTAACAGGGAACTATGGCTACACCTTC. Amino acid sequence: CASSELTGNYGYTF. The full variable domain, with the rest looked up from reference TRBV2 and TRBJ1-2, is EPEVTQTPSHQVTQMGQEVILRCVPISNHLYFYWYRQILGQKVEFLVSFYNNEISEKSEIFDDQFSVERPDGSNFTLKIRSTKLEDSAMYFCASSELTGNYGYTFGSGTRLTVV.

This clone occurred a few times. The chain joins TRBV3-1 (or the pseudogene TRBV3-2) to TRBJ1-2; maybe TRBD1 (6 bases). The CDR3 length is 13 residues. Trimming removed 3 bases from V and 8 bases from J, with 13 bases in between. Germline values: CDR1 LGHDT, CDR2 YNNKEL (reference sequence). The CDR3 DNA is TGTGCCAGCAGCCAGTACAGGGAAGGAGGCTACACCTTC. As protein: CASSQYREGGYTF.

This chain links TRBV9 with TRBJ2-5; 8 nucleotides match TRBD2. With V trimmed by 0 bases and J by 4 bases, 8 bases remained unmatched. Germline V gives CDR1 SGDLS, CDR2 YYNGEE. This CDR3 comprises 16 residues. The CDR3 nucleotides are TGTGCCAGCAGCGTAGTAGCGGGAATCACGGGAGAGACCCAGTACTTC. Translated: CASSVVAGITGETQYF.

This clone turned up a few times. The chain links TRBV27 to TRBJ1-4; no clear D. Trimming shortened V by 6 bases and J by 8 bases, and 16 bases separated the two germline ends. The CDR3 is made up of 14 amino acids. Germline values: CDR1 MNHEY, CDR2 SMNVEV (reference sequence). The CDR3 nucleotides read TGTGCCAGCAGCACTCAACGAGGGATCGAAAAACTGTTTTTT. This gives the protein CASSTQRGIEKLFF. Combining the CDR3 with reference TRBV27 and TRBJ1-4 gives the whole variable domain EAQVTQNPRYLITVTGKKLTVTCSQNMNHEYMSWYRQDPGLGLRQIYYSMNVEVTDKGDVPEGYKVSRKEKRNFPLILESPSPNQTSLYFCASSTQRGIEKLFFGSGTQLSVL.

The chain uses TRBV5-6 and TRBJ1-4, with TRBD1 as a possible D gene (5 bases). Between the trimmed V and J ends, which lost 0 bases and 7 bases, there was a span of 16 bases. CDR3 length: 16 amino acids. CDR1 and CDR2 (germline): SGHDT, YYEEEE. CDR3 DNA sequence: TGTGCCAGCAGCTTGGCGGGTGGAGGGGTGAGTGAAAAACTGTTTTTT. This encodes CASSLAGGGVSEKLFF.

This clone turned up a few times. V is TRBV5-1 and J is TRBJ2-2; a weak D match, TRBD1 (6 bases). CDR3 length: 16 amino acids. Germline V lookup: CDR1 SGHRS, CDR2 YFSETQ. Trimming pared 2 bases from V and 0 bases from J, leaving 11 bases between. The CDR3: CASSLQGFANTGELFF. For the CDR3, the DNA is TGCGCCAGCAGCTTACAGGGTTTCGCGAACACCGGGGAGCTGTTTTTT.

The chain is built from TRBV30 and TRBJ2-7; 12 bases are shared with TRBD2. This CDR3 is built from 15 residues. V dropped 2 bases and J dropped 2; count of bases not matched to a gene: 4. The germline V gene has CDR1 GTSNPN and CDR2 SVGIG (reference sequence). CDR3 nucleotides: TGTGCCTGGAGTATGGGACTAGCGGGTGCCTACGAGCAGTACTTC. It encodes CAWSMGLAGAYEQYF. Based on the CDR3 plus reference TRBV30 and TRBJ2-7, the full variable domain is SQTIHQWPATLVQPVGSPLSLECTVEGTSNPNLYWYRQAAGRGLQLLFYSVGIGQISSEVPQNLSASRPQDRQFILSSKKLLLSDSGFYLCAWSMGLAGAYEQYFGPGTRLTVT.

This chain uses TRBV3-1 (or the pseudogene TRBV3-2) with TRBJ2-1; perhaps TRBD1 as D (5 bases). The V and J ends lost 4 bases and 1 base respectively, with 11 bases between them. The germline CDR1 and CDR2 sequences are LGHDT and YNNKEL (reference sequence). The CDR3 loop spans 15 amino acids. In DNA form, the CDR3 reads TGTGCCAGCAGCCTTCGGAAGGGGTCCTACAATGAGCAGTTCTTC. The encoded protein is CASSLRKGSYNEQFF.

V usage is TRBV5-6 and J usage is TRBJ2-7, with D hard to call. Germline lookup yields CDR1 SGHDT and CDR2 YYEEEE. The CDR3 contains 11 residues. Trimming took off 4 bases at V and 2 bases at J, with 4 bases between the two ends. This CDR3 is CASSATYEQYF. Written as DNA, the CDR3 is TGTGCCAGCAGCGCTACCTACGAGCAGTACTTC. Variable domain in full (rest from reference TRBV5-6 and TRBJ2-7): DAGVTQSPTHLIKTRGQQVTLRCSPKSGHDTVSWYQQALGQGPQFIFQYYEEEERQRGNFPDRFSGHQFPNYSSELNVNALLLGDSALYLCASSATYEQYFGPGTRLTVT.

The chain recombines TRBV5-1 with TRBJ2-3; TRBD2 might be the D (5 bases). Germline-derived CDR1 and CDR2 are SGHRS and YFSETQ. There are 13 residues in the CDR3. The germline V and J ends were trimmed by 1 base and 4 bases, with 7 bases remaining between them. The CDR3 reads CASSLNSADTQYF. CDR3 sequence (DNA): TGCGCCAGCAGCTTGAATAGCGCAGATACGCAGTATTTT.

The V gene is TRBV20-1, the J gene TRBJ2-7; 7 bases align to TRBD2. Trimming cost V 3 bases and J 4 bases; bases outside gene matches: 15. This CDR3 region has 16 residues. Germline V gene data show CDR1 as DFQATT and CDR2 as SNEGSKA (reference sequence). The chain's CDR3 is CSASLLSGGSWYEQYF. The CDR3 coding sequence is TGCAGTGCTAGTCTACTCTCTGGCGGGAGTTGGTACGAGCAGTACTTC.

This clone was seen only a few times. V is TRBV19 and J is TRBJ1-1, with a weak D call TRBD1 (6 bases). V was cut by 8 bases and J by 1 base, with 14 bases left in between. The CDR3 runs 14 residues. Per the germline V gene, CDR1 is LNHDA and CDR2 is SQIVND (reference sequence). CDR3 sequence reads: CASSPTGRNTEAFF. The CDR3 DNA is TGTGCCAGTTCCCCGACAGGACGGAACACTGAAGCTTTCTTT.

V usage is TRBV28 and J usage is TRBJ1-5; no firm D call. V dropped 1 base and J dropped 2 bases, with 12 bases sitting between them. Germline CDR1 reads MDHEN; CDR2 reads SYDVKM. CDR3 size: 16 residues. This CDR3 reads CASSLLTLGRNQPQHF. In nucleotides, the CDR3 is TGTGCCAGCAGTTTATTAACCCTTGGGCGCAATCAGCCCCAGCATTTT.

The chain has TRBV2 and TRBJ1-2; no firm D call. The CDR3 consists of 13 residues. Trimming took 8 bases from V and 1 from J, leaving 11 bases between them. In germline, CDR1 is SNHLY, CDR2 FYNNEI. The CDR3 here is CASGLASNYGYTF. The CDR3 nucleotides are TGTGCCAGCGGCCTAGCCAGTAACTATGGCTACACCTTC.